This T cell receptor (beta chain) was retrieved from a study of Ad26.COV2.S vaccination and SARS-CoV-2 variants. Study-wide context: Ad26.COV2.S was injected intramuscularly once or twice, 56 days apart.

In the case of this clone: Its antigen is unknown.

Overall study findings and caveats: Total responses of T cells may have been underestimated by the analyses of TCR breadth and depth.

Profiled with immunoSEQ multiplex PCR; TCRdb holds only in-frame clones, not every one. The sample records around 320,000 clones, around four fifths being singletons. Treatment given: around 19 received Ad26.COV2.S at low or high dose, single or two shots; several received placebo; per-sample allocation not given. Following the first vaccine or placebo injection, samples were taken on day 63. There are 17 residues in the CDR3. The germline gives CDR1 MGHRA, CDR2 YSYEKL. Trimming cost V 1 base and J 4 bases; bases outside gene matches: 8. The origin of this receptor is a person aged 18 to 65 who received the Ad26.COV2.S COVID-19 vaccine or a placebo. Material: peripheral blood, obtained in a trial of Ad26.COV2.S vaccine versus placebo. The chain joins TRBV4-1 to TRBJ1-1; 11 positions agree with TRBD1. The CDR3 spells CASSQVRTGGAITEAFF. CDR3 nucleotide sequence: TGCGCCAGCAGCCAAGTCCGGACAGGGGGCGCGATCACTGAAGCTTTCTTT.